This T cell receptor beta chain originates from a study of shared clonotypes between healthy human individuals. TCRdb keeps only in-frame clones here, not all; method: immunoSEQ multiplex PCR. Of approximately 2.5 million clones listed, approximately 92% were seen once; the top ten hold under 0.15%. A remark on this clone: Antigen specificity is unknown. Within the sample, other DNA sequences also encode this same CDR3.

General study findings and limits: Generation probabilities of non-shared clonotypes were lower (relative to those shared by all four donors).

Per germline, CDR1 SGDLS and CDR2 YYNGEE. The V gene lost 0 bases and the J gene lost 0 bases, with 10 bases spanning the gap. CDR3 length: 15 residues. The sample was naive CD4+ T cells sorted from blood. Subset reported: CD45RA+ positively selected. This sequence was found in a man between 18 and 29 years old in good health. The chain has TRBV9 and TRBJ2-7, with D possibly matching TRBD2 (6 bases). CDR3 sequence: CASSVAGDSSYEQYF. CDR3 nucleotide sequence: TGTGCCAGCAGCGTAGCGGGAGACTCCTCCTACGAGCAGTACTTC. Filled out from reference TRBV9 and TRBJ2-7, the complete variable domain reads DSGVTQTPKHLITATGQRVTLRCSPRSGDLSVYWYQQSLDQGLQFLIQYYNGEERAKGNILERFSAQQFPDLHSELNLSSLELGDSALYFCASSVAGDSSYEQYFGPGTRLTVT.